This TCR beta chain was sequenced during a study of blood T cell repertoires in COVID-19. Overall study: The origin of the acute and convalescent COVID-19 samples was the United States, Italy and Spain. PBMCs, B-cell-depleted T cells, or T cells provided the cDNA or gDNA that made up the material.

Original methodology: Quantification of nucleated cells was approximated via reference gene primer amplification. Some clones are missing from TCRdb's copy, which holds only in-frame ones; the method was immunoSEQ multiplex PCR. V and J calls and clone size come straight from that table; D and trimming were deduced from the DNA. Among fewer than 300,000 clones listed, over 75% were seen once. In its sample, this clone was seen a few times. The CDR3 contains 15 residues. After removal of 0 bases from V and 4 bases from J, the junction contained 5 bases not matched to a gene. Germline V CDR1 and CDR2: SGHKS, YYEKEE (reference sequence).

The receptor was isolated from a human donor in a cohort sampled during active COVID-19. The rearrangement uses TRBV5-5 and TRBJ1-1; 8 bases are shared with TRBD1. The sample was peripheral blood. CDR3 coding DNA: TGTGCCAGCAGCTTGGAGGACAGGGCGAGCACTGAAGCTTTCTTT. Protein sequence: CASSLEDRASTEAFF.